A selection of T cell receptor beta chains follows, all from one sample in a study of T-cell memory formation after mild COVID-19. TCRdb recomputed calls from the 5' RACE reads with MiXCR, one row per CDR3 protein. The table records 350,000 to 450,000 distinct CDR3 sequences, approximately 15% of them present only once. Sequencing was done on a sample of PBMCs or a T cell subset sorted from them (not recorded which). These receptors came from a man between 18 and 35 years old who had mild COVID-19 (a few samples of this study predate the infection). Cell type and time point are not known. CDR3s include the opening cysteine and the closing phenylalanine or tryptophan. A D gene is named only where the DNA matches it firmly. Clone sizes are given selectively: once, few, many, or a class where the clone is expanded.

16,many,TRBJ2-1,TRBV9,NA,CASSATRASEVTEQFF,TGTGCCAGCAGCGCCACTCGGGCTAGCGAGGTAACTGAGCAGTTCTTC
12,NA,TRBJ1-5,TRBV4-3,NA,CASSQDTGPQHF,TGCGCCAGCAGCCAAGACACGGGGCCCCAGCATTTT
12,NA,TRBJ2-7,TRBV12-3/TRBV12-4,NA,CASSWDGIEQYF,TGTGCCAGCAGTTGGGACGGTATTGAGCAGTACTTC
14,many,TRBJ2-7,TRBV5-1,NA,CASSLPGEVGEQYF,TGCGCCAGCAGCTTGCCAGGGGAGGTGGGCGAGCAGTACTTC
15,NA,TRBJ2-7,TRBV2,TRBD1,CASSSGQGDGDEQYF,TGTGCCAGCAGTAGCGGACAGGGGGACGGGGACGAGCAGTACTTC
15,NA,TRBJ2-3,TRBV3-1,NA,CASSQWTGSTDTQYF,TGTGCCAGCAGCCAGTGGACGGGGAGCACAGATACGCAGTATTTT
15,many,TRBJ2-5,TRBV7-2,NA,CASSYNTDVQETQYF,TGTGCCAGCAGCTACAACACGGACGTACAAGAGACCCAGTACTTC
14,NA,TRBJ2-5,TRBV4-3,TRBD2,CASSRATSAETQYF,TGCGCCAGCAGCCGGGCGACTAGCGCAGAGACCCAGTACTTC
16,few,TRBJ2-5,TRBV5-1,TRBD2,CASSLPTSGGAETQYF,TGCGCCAGCAGCTTACCGACTAGCGGGGGGGCAGAGACCCAGTACTTC
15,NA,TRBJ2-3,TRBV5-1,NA,CASSSAGGSPDTQYF,TGCGCCAGCAGCTCCGCTGGAGGGAGCCCAGATACGCAGTATTTT